This T cell receptor beta chain originates from a study of T cells in Graves' hyperthyroidism and ophthalmopathy. General study findings and limits: The blood repertoire included most of the expanded thyroid clonotypes above 0.001. A 13 V-J signature model discriminated ophthalmopathy versus stable hyperthyroidism.

A note on this clonotype: Its specificity is unknown.

At least 3 on the Clinical Activity Score was recorded for ophthalmopathy patients, who also had NOSPECS grade at least 4 and duration under 3 months. The investigators amplified TCR beta CDR3 regions from RNA transcripts. HTBI primers were used for first-round RT-PCR of the TCR CDR3. TCRdb re-analysed the multiplex PCR reads in MiXCR, keeping a single row per CDR3 protein. The repertoire includes over 500,000 distinct CDR3 sequences, approximately 17% of them detected once, and 15% to 20% sits in the top ten. This TCR was sampled from a woman aged 18-29 years with Graves' ophthalmopathy. Sequencing used blood.

CDR3: CASSDRSGRDTDTQYF. The CDR3 region has the DNA TGTGCCAGCAGCGACCGTAGCGGGAGGGACACAGATACGCAGTATTTT. This chain uses TRBV7-9 with TRBJ2-3, with 11 bases identical to TRBD2. Germline assignment: CDR1 SEHNR and CDR2 FQNEAQ (reference sequence). CDR3 length: 16 residues. The junction had 6 bases not matched to a gene; V was cut back by 5 bases and J by 2 bases.